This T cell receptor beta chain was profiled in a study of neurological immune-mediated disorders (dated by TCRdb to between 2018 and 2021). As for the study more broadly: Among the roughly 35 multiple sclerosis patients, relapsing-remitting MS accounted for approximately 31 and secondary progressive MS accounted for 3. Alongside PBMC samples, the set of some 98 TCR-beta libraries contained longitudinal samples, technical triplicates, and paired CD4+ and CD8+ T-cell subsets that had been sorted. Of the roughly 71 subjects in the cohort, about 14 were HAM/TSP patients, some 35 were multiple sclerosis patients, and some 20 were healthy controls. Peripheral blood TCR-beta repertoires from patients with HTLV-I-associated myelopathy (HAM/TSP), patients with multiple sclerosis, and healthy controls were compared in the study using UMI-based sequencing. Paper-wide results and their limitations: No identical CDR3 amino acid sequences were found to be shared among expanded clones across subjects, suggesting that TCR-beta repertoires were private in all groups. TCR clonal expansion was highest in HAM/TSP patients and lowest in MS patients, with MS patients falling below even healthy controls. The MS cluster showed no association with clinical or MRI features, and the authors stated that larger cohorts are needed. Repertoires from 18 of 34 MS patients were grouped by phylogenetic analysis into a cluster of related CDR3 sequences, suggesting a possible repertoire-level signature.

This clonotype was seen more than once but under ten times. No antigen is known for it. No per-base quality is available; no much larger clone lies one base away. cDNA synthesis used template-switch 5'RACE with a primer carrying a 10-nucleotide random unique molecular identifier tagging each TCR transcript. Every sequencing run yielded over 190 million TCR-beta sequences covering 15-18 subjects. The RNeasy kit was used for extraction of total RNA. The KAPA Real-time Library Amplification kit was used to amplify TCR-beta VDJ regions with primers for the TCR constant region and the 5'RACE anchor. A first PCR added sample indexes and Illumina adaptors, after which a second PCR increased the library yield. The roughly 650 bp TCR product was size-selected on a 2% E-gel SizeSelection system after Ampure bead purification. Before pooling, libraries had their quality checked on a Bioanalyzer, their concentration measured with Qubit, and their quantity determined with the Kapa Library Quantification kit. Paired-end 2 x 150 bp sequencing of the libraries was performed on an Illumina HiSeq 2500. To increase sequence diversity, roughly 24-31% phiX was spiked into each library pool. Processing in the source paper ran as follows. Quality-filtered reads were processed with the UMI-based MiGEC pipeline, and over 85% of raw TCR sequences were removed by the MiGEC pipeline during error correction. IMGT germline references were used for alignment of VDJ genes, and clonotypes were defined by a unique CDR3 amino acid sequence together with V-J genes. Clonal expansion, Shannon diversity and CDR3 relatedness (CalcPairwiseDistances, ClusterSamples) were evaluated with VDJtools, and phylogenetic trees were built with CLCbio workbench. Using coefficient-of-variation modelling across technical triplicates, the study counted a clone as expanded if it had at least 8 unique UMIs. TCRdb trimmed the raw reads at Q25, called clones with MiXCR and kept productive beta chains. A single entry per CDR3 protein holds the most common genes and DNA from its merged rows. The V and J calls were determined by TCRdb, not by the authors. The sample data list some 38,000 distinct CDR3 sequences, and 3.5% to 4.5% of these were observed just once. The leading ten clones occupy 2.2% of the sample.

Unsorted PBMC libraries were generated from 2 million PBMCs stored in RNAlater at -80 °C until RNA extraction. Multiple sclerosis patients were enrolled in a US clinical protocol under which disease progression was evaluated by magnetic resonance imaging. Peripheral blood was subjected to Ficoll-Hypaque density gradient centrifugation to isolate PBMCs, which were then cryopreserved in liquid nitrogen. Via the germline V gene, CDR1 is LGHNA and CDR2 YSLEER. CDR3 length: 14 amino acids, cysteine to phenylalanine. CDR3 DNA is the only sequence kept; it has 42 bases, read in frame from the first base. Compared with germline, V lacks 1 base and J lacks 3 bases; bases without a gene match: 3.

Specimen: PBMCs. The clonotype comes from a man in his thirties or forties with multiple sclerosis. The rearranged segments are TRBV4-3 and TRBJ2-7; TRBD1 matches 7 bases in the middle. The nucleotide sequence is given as TGCGCCAGCAGCCAAGTTAGGGGGCTCTACGAGCAGTACTTC. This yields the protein CASSQVRGLYEQYF.